This T cell receptor (beta chain) was sequenced in a study of T cell responses to AZD1222 COVID-19 vaccine. The study, taken as a whole, reports: Repertoire sampling happened only post peak T cell response.

Comment on this clone: The antigen is undetermined.

CDR3 length equals 15 residues. Trimming pared 2 bases from V and 4 bases from J, leaving 11 bases between. The V gene's germline CDR1 is SGHAT and CDR2 FQDESV (reference sequence). Assay used: immunoSEQ multiplex PCR; TCRdb lists only in-frame clones, some missing. The sample holds 70,000 to 85,000 clones, 75% to 90% seen once. The J gene is TRBJ1-4, the V gene TRBV11-1; D gene uncertain. The TCR originated in an adult in good health. The sample in question was peripheral blood, obtained on day 0 of AZD1222 vaccination. CDR3 DNA sequence: TGTGCCAGCAGCTTATTACGAGGGAGTAATGAAAAACTGTTTTTT. This translates into CASSLLRGSNEKLFF. The full variable domain, its missing parts supplied by reference TRBV11-1 and TRBJ1-4, is EAEVAQSPRYKITEKSQAVAFWCDPISGHATLYWYRQILGQGPELLVQFQDESVVDDSQLPKDRFSAERLKGVDSTLKIQPAELGDSAMYLCASSLLRGSNEKLFFGSGTQLSVL.